The 27 T cell receptor beta chains given below trace back to one sample, sequenced in a study of blood T cell repertoires in COVID-19. The assay was immunoSEQ multiplex PCR, and TCRdb's table has in-frame clones only and misses some. The repertoire consists of 75,000 to 90,000 clones, with about nine tenths occurring once and the leading ten covering 4.5% to 5%. The material sequenced was peripheral blood. The receptor set was obtained from a middle-aged man with active or convalescent COVID-19.

The chain couples TRBV18 to TRBJ2-7; D gene uncertain. Germline CDR1 KGHSH, CDR2 LQKENI. V lost 3 bases to trimming and J lost 4 bases, with 10 bases between them. The CDR3 covers 13 residues. The CDR3 protein is CASSPQSEYEQYF. CDR3 DNA sequence: TGTGCCAGCTCACCGCAGTCCGAATACGAGCAGTACTTC. The full variable domain, in which reference TRBV18 and TRBJ2-7 provide the parts outside the CDR3, is NAGVMQNPRHLVRRRGQEARLRCSPMKGHSHVYWYRQLPEEGLKFMVYLQKENIIDESGMPKERFSAEFPKEGPSILRIQQVVRGDSAAYFCASSPQSEYEQYFGPGTRLTVT.

The chain combines TRBV15 with TRBJ2-5; 10 nucleotides match TRBD1. V lost 5 bases to trimming and J lost 3 bases; unmatched junction nucleotides: 6. CDR1 and CDR2 from the germline V gene are LNHNV and YYDKDF (reference sequence). CDR3 length equals 15 residues. In DNA, the CDR3 is TGTGCCACCAGCCCCCGACAGGGGGCAAAAGAGACCCAGTACTTC. Translating it yields CATSPRQGAKETQYF.

V is TRBV29-1 and J is TRBJ2-1, with 10 bases matching TRBD2. The V and J ends lost 7 bases and 4 bases, in that order; junction bases with no gene match: 13. Germline loops: CDR1 SQVTM, CDR2 ANQGSEA. The CDR3 contains 16 residues. For the CDR3, the DNA is TGCAGCGCTGGAAGCGGGGGGGCCAATAATTACAATGAGCAGTTCTTC. Its protein is CSAGSGGANNYNEQFF.

The chain carries TRBV10-3 and TRBJ2-7; unclear D gene. V lost 3 bases to trimming and J lost 7 bases, with 13 bases between them. Germline V gene lookup returns CDR1 ENHRY and CDR2 SYGVKD. The CDR3 consists of 13 residues. CDR3 DNA: TGTGCCATCAGTGAATGGCCTATGGAGGAGCAGTACTTC. It codes for CAISEWPMEEQYF.

The rearrangement joins TRBV28 to TRBJ1-3; a weak D match, TRBD1 (5 bases). Germline CDR1 and CDR2: MDHEN and SYDVKM. Trimming cost V 3 bases and J 1 base, with 16 bases left between them. The CDR3 runs 17 residues. The CDR3 sequence is CASSLGEGVGSGNTIYF. The DNA of the CDR3 is TGTGCCAGCAGTTTGGGGGAGGGTGTGGGGTCTGGAAACACCATATATTTT.

In this sample, this clone turned up once. The chain recombines TRBV9 with TRBJ1-6, with 8 bases matching TRBD1. The length of the CDR3 is 18 residues. CDR1 SGDLS and CDR2 YYNGEE come from the germline V gene. After removal of 0 bases from V and 5 bases from J, the junction contained 10 bases not matched to a gene. For the CDR3, the DNA is TGTGCCAGCAGCGTAGGGGACTGGCAGGGGGCAAATAATTCACCCCTCCACTTT. Its protein is CASSVGDWQGANNSPLHF.

This rearrangement joins TRBV6-6 to TRBJ2-7; 9 positions agree with TRBD2. The J segment lost 5 bases and the V segment lost 0 bases, leaving 5 bases of the junction unmatched. The V gene's germline CDR1 is MNHNY and CDR2 SVGAGI (reference sequence). The CDR3 is 15 amino acids. The CDR3 loop is CASSYSRAGGNEQYF. The DNA of the CDR3 is TGTGCCAGCAGTTACTCGAGGGCGGGGGGGAACGAGCAGTACTTC.

This chain links TRBV10-3 with TRBJ1-3; TRBD1 aligns across 7 bases. From germline, CDR1 is ENHRY and CDR2 SYGVKD. The CDR3 consists of 15 residues. Trimming removed 6 bases from V and 0 bases from J; junction bases left unmatched: 5. The CDR3 region is CAISGQEYSGNTIYF. The CDR3 nucleotides are TGTGCCATCAGCGGACAGGAGTACTCTGGAAACACCATATATTTT.

V is TRBV6-4 and J is TRBJ2-3, with D perhaps matching TRBD2 (5 bases). The CDR3 spans 12 residues. V dropped 7 bases and J dropped 2 bases, with 7 bases sitting between them. Looked up from germline, CDR1 is MRHNA and CDR2 is SNTAGT. In nucleotides, the CDR3 is TGTGCCAGCACGAGGGTCACAGATACGCAGTATTTT. As protein: CASTRVTDTQYF.

The V call is TRBV27, the J call TRBJ1-5; tentative D call: TRBD1 (5 bases). Germline V gene data show CDR1 as MNHEY and CDR2 as SMNVEV (reference sequence). This CDR3 is 14 amino acids long. V was trimmed by 5 bases and J by 0 bases, leaving 8 bases between them. The CDR3 sequence: CASSPDSSNQPQHF. CDR3 sequence (DNA): TGTGCCAGCAGTCCCGACAGTAGCAATCAGCCCCAGCATTTT.

The chain uses TRBV10-3 and TRBJ2-5, with a tentative D call TRBD1 (5 bases). CDR3 size: 13 residues. V lost 3 bases and J lost 3, with 8 bases in between. Germline V gives CDR1 ENHRY, CDR2 SYGVKD. The CDR3 coding sequence is TGTGCCATCAGTGAACGACAGAAAGAGACCCAGTACTTC. It codes for CAISERQKETQYF.

The chain carries TRBV5-1 and TRBJ2-1; the D gene is possibly TRBD1 (6 bases). The germline CDR1 and CDR2 sequences are SGHRS and YFSETQ. The CDR3 runs to 11 residues. With 1 base removed from V and 10 bases from J, the gap between germline ends came to 6 bases. CDR3 nucleotides: TGCGCCAGCAGCTTGACAGGGGAGCAGTTCTTC. Its translation is CASSLTGEQFF.

This clone is a singleton in its sample. The V call is TRBV19, the J call TRBJ1-4, with 7 bases identical to TRBD1. This CDR3 contains 14 residues. With 6 bases clipped from V and 6 bases from J, the junction kept 7 bases outside the gene matches. CDR1 and CDR2 (germline): LNHDA, SQIVND (reference sequence). The CDR3 is CASSTSGTDEKLFF. The CDR3 bases are TGTGCCAGTAGCACCTCCGGGACAGATGAAAAACTGTTTTTT. Filled out from reference TRBV19 and TRBJ1-4, the complete variable domain reads DGGITQSPKYLFRKEGQNVTLSCEQNLNHDAMYWYRQDPGQGLRLIYYSQIVNDFQKGDIAEGYSVSREKKESFPLTVTSAQKNPTAFYLCASSTSGTDEKLFFGSGTQLSVL.

The chain employs TRBV6-1 and TRBJ2-5; D is undetermined. The ends were cut back, 1 base at V and 7 bases at J, with 7 bases in the middle. The germline V gene encodes CDR1 MNHNS and CDR2 SASEGT. This CDR3 has 12 residues. The CDR3 sequence: CASSEGAGTQYF. The CDR3 DNA sequence: TGTGCCAGCAGTGAAGGGGCTGGGACCCAGTACTTC.

V and J are TRBV2 and TRBJ2-5; weak D call: TRBD1 (5 bases). Trimming shortened V by 3 bases and J by 1 base, and 9 bases separated the two germline ends. The CDR3 covers 14 residues. Germline CDR1 SNHLY, CDR2 FYNNEI. The CDR3 sequence: CASSERTTQETQYF. The DNA of the CDR3 is TGTGCCAGCAGTGAGCGGACAACCCAAGAGACCCAGTACTTC.

The rearrangement links TRBV5-1 to TRBJ2-3; TRBD2 matches 7 bases. Germline CDR1 is SGHRS and CDR2 is YFSETQ. The CDR3 is 15 amino acids. The V gene end was trimmed by 5 bases and the J gene end by 3 bases; junction bases not matched to a gene: 9. The CDR3 sequence: CASRASGGGTDTQYF. CDR3 bases: TGCGCCAGCAGGGCTAGCGGTGGAGGGACAGATACGCAGTATTTT.

This clone has more than one count but fewer than ten. The rearrangement links TRBV13 to TRBJ1-6; TRBD1 matches at 9 bases. Germline assignment: CDR1 PRHDT and CDR2 FYEKMQ (reference sequence). The trim removed 5 bases at V and 10 bases at J, leaving 15 bases unmatched. The CDR3 is 17 residues long. CDR3 sequence: CASSPGQGAWVDSPLHF. The CDR3 nucleotides read TGTGCCAGCAGCCCGGGACAGGGTGCGTGGGTGGACTCACCCCTCCACTTT.

The V call is TRBV19, the J call TRBJ1-5; possibly TRBD1 for D (6 bases). Trimming left V 6 bases short and J 2 bases short, with 11 bases between. The CDR3 extends over 14 amino acids. Germline V gene data show CDR1 as LNHDA and CDR2 as SQIVND (reference sequence). The CDR3 nucleotides are TGTGCCAGTAGAGACAGGCCGGGCAATCAGCCCCAGCATTTT. As protein: CASRDRPGNQPQHF.

The genes are TRBV19 and TRBJ1-6; D ambiguous. The length of the CDR3 is 13 residues. Germline-derived CDR1 and CDR2 are LNHDA and SQIVND (reference sequence). V lost 5 bases and J 2 bases, leaving 4 bases between the germline ends. The CDR3 protein is CASSGAYNSPLHF. CDR3 bases: TGTGCCAGTAGTGGAGCCTATAATTCACCCCTCCACTTT.

The rearrangement links TRBV21-1 to TRBJ2-3; no check of the table's D call, TRBD2, against the DNA was made. TRBV21-1 is recorded as a pseudogene. The CDR3 length is 18 residues. For the CDR3, the DNA is TGTGCCATCAGGTCCGCCAGGACTAGCGGGGGGGCAACAGATACGCAGTATTTT. This encodes CAIRSARTSGGATDTQYF.

The genes are TRBV28 and TRBJ2-7; D is unclear. CDR3 size: 14 residues. CDR1 is MDHEN and CDR2 is SYDVKM in the germline V gene. Trimming took 6 bases from V and 4 from J, leaving 16 bases between them. The chain's CDR3 is CASSSSSAAYEQYV. CDR3 sequence (DNA): TGTGCCAGCAGCTCCAGCTCCGCGGCGTACGAGCAGTACGTC.

The rearrangement joins TRBV5-1 to TRBJ1-1; D remains ambiguous. CDR3 length: 13 residues. CDR1 and CDR2 (germline): SGHRS, YFSETQ. The V and J ends lost 4 bases and 3 bases respectively, with 10 bases between them. CDR3 coding DNA: TGCGCCAGCAGCCCCGGTGAGCACACTGAAGCTTTCTTT. Its translation: CASSPGEHTEAFF.

The chain links TRBV25-1 to TRBJ2-7, with D maybe TRBD1 (5 bases). Trimming left V 5 bases short and J 0 bases short, with 8 bases between. The germline gives CDR1 MGHDK, CDR2 SYGVNS. The CDR3 consists of 13 residues. The CDR3 sequence is CASSRTFSYEQYF. The DNA of the CDR3 is TGTGCCAGCAGTAGGACATTCTCCTACGAGCAGTACTTC.

V and J are TRBV6-6 and TRBJ2-3; weak D call: TRBD2 (6 bases). This CDR3 has 16 residues. The germline CDR1 and CDR2 sequences are MNHNY and SVGAGI (reference sequence). The V and J ends lost 10 bases and 3 bases respectively, with 23 bases between them. DNA of the CDR3: TGTGCCACCCAGTCCCCCGCGACTAGTGGGACAGATACGCAGTATTTT. Its translation: CATQSPATSGTDTQYF.

CDR3 residues: CASSFIADTQYF. In DNA form, the CDR3 reads TGTGCCAGCAGCTTTATTGCAGATACGCAGTATTTT. The rearrangement uses TRBV7-9 and TRBJ2-3, with D hard to call. Germline CDR1 SEHNR, CDR2 FQNEAQ (reference sequence). V shed 3 bases and J shed 4 bases, with 5 bases lying between them. This CDR3 is built from 12 residues.

CDR3 sequence reads: CASSATGAGANVLTF. The CDR3 bases are TGTGCCAGCAGCGCGACAGGGGCCGGGGCCAACGTCCTGACTTTC. The chain links TRBV5-4 to TRBJ2-6; TRBD1 agrees at 8 bases. There are 15 residues in the CDR3. Trimming cost V 4 bases and J 4 bases; bases outside gene matches: 4. Germline V gene sequence: CDR1 SGHNT, CDR2 YYREEE (reference sequence).

CDR3 DNA sequence: TGCGCCAGCAGCTTGGAAGTGGCTAGCGGGGGGCAGAACAATGAGCAGTTCTTC. It translates to CASSLEVASGGQNNEQFF. J is TRBJ2-1 and V is TRBV5-1, with 11 positions matching TRBD2. The V gene's germline CDR1 is SGHRS and CDR2 YFSETQ. The J segment lost 5 bases and the V segment lost 0 bases, leaving 10 bases of the junction unmatched. This CDR3 is built from 18 residues.